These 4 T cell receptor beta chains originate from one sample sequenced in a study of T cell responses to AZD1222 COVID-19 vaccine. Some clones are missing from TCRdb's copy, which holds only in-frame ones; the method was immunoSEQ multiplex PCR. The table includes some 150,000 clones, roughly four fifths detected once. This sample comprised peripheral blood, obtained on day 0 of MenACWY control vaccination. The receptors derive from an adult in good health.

The CDR3 loop reads CASATTGGPEETQYF. In nucleotides, the CDR3 is TGCGCCAGCGCCACAACGGGGGGCCCAGAAGAGACCCAGTACTTC. The chain has TRBV5-1 and TRBJ2-5, with a tentative D call TRBD2 (7 bases). Deletions cut 7 bases from V and 3 bases from J, with 19 bases between. Germline V gene data show CDR1 as SGHRS and CDR2 as YFSETQ. This CDR3 has 15 amino acids. The complete variable domain, with remaining parts taken from reference TRBV5-1 and TRBJ2-5, reads KAGVTQTPRYLIKTRGQQVTLSCSPISGHRSVSWYQQTPGQGLQFLFEYFSETQRNKGNFPGRFSGRQFSNSRSEMNVSTLELGDSALYLCASATTGGPEETQYFGPGTRLLVL.

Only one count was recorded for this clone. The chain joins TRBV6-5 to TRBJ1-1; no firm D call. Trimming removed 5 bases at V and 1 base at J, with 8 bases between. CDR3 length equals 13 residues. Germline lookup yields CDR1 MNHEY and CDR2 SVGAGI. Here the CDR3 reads CASSLRKNTEAFF. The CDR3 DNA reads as TGTGCCAGCAGTCTCAGGAAGAACACTGAAGCTTTCTTT.

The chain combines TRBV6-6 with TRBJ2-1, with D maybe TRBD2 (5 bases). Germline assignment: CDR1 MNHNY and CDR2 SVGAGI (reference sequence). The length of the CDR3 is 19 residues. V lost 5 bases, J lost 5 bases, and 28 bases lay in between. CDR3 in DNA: TGTGCCAGCAGTCCACAAATGGACTGGACGAGGGTGGTAAACAATGAGCAGTTCTTC. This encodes CASSPQMDWTRVVNNEQFF.

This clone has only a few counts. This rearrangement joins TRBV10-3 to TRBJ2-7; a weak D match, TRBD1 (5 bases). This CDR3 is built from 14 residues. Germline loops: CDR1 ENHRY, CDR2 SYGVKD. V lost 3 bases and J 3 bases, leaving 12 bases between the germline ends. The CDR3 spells CAISDPKGNYEQYF. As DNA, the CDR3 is TGTGCCATCAGTGACCCAAAGGGGAACTACGAGCAGTACTTC.